The TCR beta chain described here comes from a study of beta chain features in type 1 diabetes (dated by TCRdb to 2017 to 2018). In the study overall: Patients and healthy donors did not differ in mean age, gender distribution, total cell number or subset yield. A total of roughly 100 million sorted cells were examined across all samples, and the number of cells per subset was strongly correlated with RNA yield. In the study, TCRB repertoires of sorted circulating CD4+ T cell subsets from recently diagnosed type 1 diabetes patients were compared with those of matched healthy donors. Regulatory and stem cell-like memory subsets were isolated from only 8 patients and roughly 8 healthy donors, whereas naive and central memory subsets came from all 30 or so donors. Beyond this particular receptor, the publication reports: Sequencing cDNA rather than genomic DNA could over-represent highly expressing activated cells, although activation and CD3 levels did not differ between groups. Type 1 diabetes patients showed a moderate but significant shortening of TCRB CDR3 length in all four CD4+ subsets. Shorter templates might have been favored by PCR, but patient and control samples were amplified and corrected together, so both groups would have been affected equally by any skew. Naive, central memory and regulatory TCRB repertoires appeared more similar among patients than among healthy donors. Because small numbers of individuals were included in the HLA sub-analyses, any influence of HLA type on TCRB rearrangement was left unresolved. Fewer insertions and more nucleotide deletions at VDJ recombination sites were observed in patients with type 1 diabetes, implying thymic rearrangement abnormalities.

Each donor gave one peripheral blood draw, averaging roughly 100 mL, which was collected into heparinised tubes. A BD FACSAria II and a panel including CD45RO, CCR7, CD25, CD127, CD95 and CD27 were used to sort naive, central memory, regulatory and stem cell-like memory CD4+ T cells. Purity was above 95% for every sorted population. PBMCs were separated immediately by Lymphoprep density gradient centrifugation and were stained directly, without being cultured. So that batch effects would be minimized, each experiment stained and sorted samples in pairs, pairing one healthy donor with one patient. The entire amount of isolated RNA was reverse transcribed using the High Capacity cDNA Reverse Transcription Kit, so the sequenced TCRB transcripts were expressed ones. Naive, central memory and regulatory T cell samples underwent deep immunoSEQ sequencing, averaging around 4 million total reads per sample. Sorted cells were lysed in RLT buffer and RNA was extracted with DNase-treated RNeasy Micro or Mini kits, depending on cell number. To prevent cross-contamination, every cell subset was processed on its own, while patient and healthy donor samples were processed together. Using the immunoSEQ multiplex PCR, TCRB sequences were amplified from cDNA into 87-bp fragments spanning the CDR3 region. Sequencing of the amplicons was performed on the Illumina HiSeq platform. The study's own analysis went as follows. PCR bias was computationally corrected using synthetic template baselines, reads within Hamming distance 2 were collapsed, and singletons that could not be merged were discarded. Reads were aligned against IMGT to assign V, D and J genes, CDR3 length and insertions or deletions at six rearrangement sites. Within each subset, clonotype counts were normalized to the number of sorted cells before true diversity and Gini coefficients were calculated with the tcR R package. Repertoire sharing was quantified using the overlap coefficient calculated on TCRB nucleotide sequences. The clones in this table, taken by TCRdb from immuneACCESS, are in-frame only. Not every clone is retained; where verified, under half of the shortfall comes from an unresolved V gene, and the cause of the rest is unknown. V and J calls and clone size are copied from that table; D and trimming were computed from the DNA. For this sample the table gives about 290,000 clones, of which under 8.5% were detected only once. Approximately 0.99% of the sample rests with the top ten.

As for this clone: The antigen it recognizes is unknown. No base-level quality is on record; no much larger clone is a single base apart. The same CDR3 arises from other DNA sequences in this sample as well.

There are 13 amino acids in the CDR3, from cysteine to phenylalanine inclusive. This entry keeps only the CDR3 DNA: 39 bases, framed from base 1. The trim is 1 base for V and 2 bases for J, with a gap of 5 bases between the germline ends. As encoded in the germline V gene, CDR1 is SGHVS while CDR2 is FNYEAQ. Specimen: central memory CD4+ T cells from blood. The sequence links TRBV7-6 to TRBJ2-5; a confident D gene designation cannot be given. The source is a woman in her late teens or twenties in good health. The CDR3 here reads CASSLGPQETQYF. The DNA sequence follows: TGTGCCAGCAGCTTAGGCCCACAAGAGACCCAGTACTTC.